This T cell receptor beta chain was obtained from a study of CD8 T cells in Susac syndrome. With 6 bases removed from V and 0 bases from J, the gap between germline ends came to 5 bases. The V gene's germline CDR1 is SGHTA and CDR2 FQGTGA. CDR3 length: 12 residues. Reverse transcription of roughly 0.5 to 1 ug RNA was performed with random hexamers. TCRdb fed the immunoSEQ multiplex PCR reads into MiXCR, producing one record per CDR3 protein. The data show some 96,000 distinct CDR3 sequences, 95% seen once. Sequenced sample: CD8+ T cells from PBMCs. The receptor comes from a human donor with Susac syndrome. The chain employs TRBV7-3 and TRBJ2-5; D unclear. CDR3 in amino acids: CASSADQETQYF. CDR3 sequence (DNA): TGTGCCAGCAGTGCGGACCAAGAGACCCAGTACTTC.